The present T cell receptor beta chain was sequenced within a study of blood T cells in healthy people across ages. Background on the study: Per two T cells, about one barcoded beta molecule was captured through template switching.

For the second PCR, which ran for roughly 6 to 11 cycles, a sample-barcoded 5' primer and a J-beta primer mix were used. Carrying 12 random nucleotides, a template-switch adaptor labeled each individual cDNA molecule. One entry per CDR3 protein, called by TCRdb with MiXCR from the 5' RACE reads. The sample carries 950,000 to 1,200,000 distinct CDR3 sequences, approximately 38% recorded once. V lost 4 bases to trimming and J lost 5 bases, with 16 bases between them. The CDR3 extends over 15 amino acids. Study conclusions and caveats: Possibly, changes in expanded clonotypes were confounded because donor CMV status was unknown.

With respect to this clonotype: Antigen specificity is unknown.

Drawn from each donor were roughly 10 milliliters of peripheral blood. The clonotype originates from a man aged 18 to 29 in good health. Sequencing input: blood. The rearrangement links TRBV12-3 or TRBV12-4 to TRBJ2-3, with D perhaps TRBD2 (5 bases). The CDR3, as DNA: TGTGCCAGCAGTTCTACTAGTATCGTGAAAGATACGCAGTATTTT. The encoded protein is CASSSTSIVKDTQYF.